These 17 T cell receptor beta chains were sequenced from one sample in a study of CD8 T cells in Susac syndrome. Random hexamers were used to reverse transcribe about 0.5 to 1 ug of RNA. TCRdb recomputed calls from the immunoSEQ multiplex PCR reads with MiXCR, one row per CDR3 protein. The sample lists about 430,000 distinct CDR3 sequences, 85% occurring once. Sequenced input: CD8+ T cells from PBMCs. The receptor set was obtained from a human donor with multiple sclerosis.

The CDR3 here is CASSLSGTGEGQAFF. In DNA, the CDR3 is TGTGCCAGCAGTTTGTCCGGGACAGGGGAGGGCCAGGCTTTCTTT. The chain couples TRBV12-3 or TRBV12-4 to TRBJ1-1, with 10 bases fitting TRBD1. Trimming at V came to 3 bases and at J to 11 bases, leaving 12 bases not matched to a gene. This CDR3 region has 15 residues.

This clonotype has just a few counts. The genes are TRBV6-1 and TRBJ2-7, with 9 nucleotides matching TRBD2. Germline CDR1 and CDR2: MNHNS and SASEGT. V was pared by 6 bases and J by 3 bases, with 6 bases of the junction left unmatched. The CDR3 loop spans 14 amino acids. The CDR3 coding sequence is TGTGCCAGCAGACGCGGGACTAGCAGCTACGAGCAGTACTTC. Protein product: CASRRGTSSYEQYF.

This chain connects TRBV4-2 to TRBJ1-3; D remains ambiguous. CDR3 length: 14 amino acids. The germline gives CDR1 LGHNA, CDR2 YNFKEQ. V shed 0 bases and J shed 6 bases, with 9 bases lying between them. In DNA, the CDR3 is TGTGCCAGCAGCCAAGACAGATTGACAAACACCATATATTTT. Encoded protein: CASSQDRLTNTIYF.

The rearrangement links TRBV13 to TRBJ1-2; D unresolved. V lost 5 bases and J 4 bases, leaving 26 bases between the germline ends. The length of the CDR3 is 18 residues. Germline V gives CDR1 PRHDT, CDR2 FYEKMQ (reference sequence). Written as DNA, the CDR3 is TGTGCCAGCAGCCCGCTTGTCGAGACGGCCCTCTTCTCCTATGGCTACACCTTC. Amino acids: CASSPLVETALFSYGYTF.

The chain couples TRBV5-6 to TRBJ1-2; TRBD1 matches 7 bases. Germline trimming cut 1 base from V and 6 bases from J; bases unmatched to any gene: 6. The CDR3 covers 14 residues. Germline V CDR1 and CDR2: SGHDT, YYEEEE. CDR3 sequence (DNA): TGTGCCAGCAGCTTGAGCGGTACAGGGGATGGCTACACCTTC. It encodes CASSLSGTGDGYTF.

V is TRBV6-1 and J is TRBJ2-1, with 10 bases fitting TRBD2. The germline V gene encodes CDR1 MNHNS and CDR2 SASEGT. The CDR3 is 18 residues long. With V trimmed by 2 bases and J by 9 bases, 16 bases remained unmatched. CDR3 loop: CASSELGSGGAPLFEQFF. As DNA, the CDR3 is TGTGCCAGCAGTGAATTAGGGAGCGGGGGGGCCCCGCTCTTTGAGCAGTTCTTC.

DNA of the CDR3: TGTGCCAGCAGCACAAGGGACACCGGGGAGCTGTTTTTT. It is translated as CASSTRDTGELFF. The chain has TRBV6-2 or TRBV6-3 and TRBJ2-2; D remains unclear. V gave up 6 bases and J gave up 3 bases, with 8 bases separating them. The CDR3 covers 13 residues. Looked up from germline, CDR1 is MNHEY and CDR2 is SVGEGT.

The chain couples TRBV5-1 to TRBJ2-7, with a weak D call TRBD2 (5 bases). Trimming removed 0 bases at V and 3 bases at J, with 16 bases between. The germline gives CDR1 SGHRS, CDR2 YFSETQ. CDR3 length equals 16 residues. The CDR3 nucleotides are TGCGCCAGCAGCTTGGGACCTGACACTAGTTTCTACGAGCAGTACTTC. It specifies CASSLGPDTSFYEQYF.

V usage is TRBV9 and J usage is TRBJ1-2; D is possibly TRBD1 (6 bases). Per the germline V gene, CDR1 is SGDLS and CDR2 is YYNGEE. V was pared by 3 bases and J by 0 bases, with 12 bases between. This CDR3 region has 15 residues. The DNA of the CDR3 is TGTGCCAGCAGCGGCGACAGGATAACTAACTATGGCTACACCTTC. It yields the protein CASSGDRITNYGYTF.

The V call is TRBV27, the J call TRBJ2-7; maybe TRBD2 (7 bases). This CDR3 contains 14 residues. Trimming stripped 4 bases from V and 4 bases from J, with 14 bases between. Germline lookup yields CDR1 MNHEY and CDR2 SMNVEV (reference sequence). CDR3 protein: CASSYQGGGYEQYF. For the CDR3, the DNA is TGTGCCAGCAGTTACCAGGGAGGGGGTTACGAGCAGTACTTC.

The V gene is TRBV4-1, the J gene TRBJ2-2; weak D call: TRBD1 (5 bases). CDR1 MGHRA and CDR2 YSYEKL come from the germline V gene. The CDR3 spans 15 residues. The V end was cut by 4 bases, the J end by 6 bases, with 15 bases between. The CDR3 DNA is TGCGCCAGCAGCCCCATACAGGAAGTGTCCGGGGAGCTGTTTTTT. It specifies CASSPIQEVSGELFF.

The chain employs TRBV30 and TRBJ1-1; D is unclear. Germline lookup yields CDR1 GTSNPN and CDR2 SVGIG (reference sequence). Trimming removed 3 bases at V and 5 bases at J, with 10 bases between. The CDR3 totals 12 residues. CDR3 nucleotide sequence: TGTGCCTGGAGGGACGAGGGAACTGAAGCTTTCTTT. Protein: CAWRDEGTEAFF.

The chain has TRBV7-9 and TRBJ2-1; either TRBD1 or TRBD2 may supply D (5 bases each). Trimming left V 2 bases short and J 4 bases short, with 18 bases between. The CDR3 runs 17 residues. Germline lookup yields CDR1 SEHNR and CDR2 FQNEAQ (reference sequence). For the CDR3, the DNA is TGTGCCAGCAGCTTAAAAGGGACCCTTCCAATTTACAATGAGCAGTTCTTC. It is translated as CASSLKGTLPIYNEQFF. Filled out from reference TRBV7-9 and TRBJ2-1, the complete variable domain reads DTGVSQNPRHKITKRGQNVTFRCDPISEHNRLYWYRQTLGQGPEFLTYFQNEAQLEKSRLLSDRFSAERPKGSFSTLEIQRTEQGDSAMYLCASSLKGTLPIYNEQFFGPGTRLTVL.

This chain connects TRBV2 to TRBJ2-1, with TRBD2 matching over 10 bases. The CDR3 totals 14 residues. CDR1 and CDR2 from the germline V gene are SNHLY and FYNNEI. After removal of 6 bases from V and 8 bases from J, the junction contained 7 bases not matched to a gene. The CDR3 coding sequence is TGTGCCAGCAGCCCGGGGAGCGGGAGGGATGAGCAGTTCTTC. It is translated as CASSPGSGRDEQFF.

This chain links TRBV20-1 with TRBJ1-1; a weak D match, TRBD1 (5 bases). The CDR3 covers 11 residues. The V gene's germline CDR1 is DFQATT and CDR2 SNEGSKA (reference sequence). Trimming shortened V by 6 bases and J by 3 bases, and 8 bases separated the two germline ends. The CDR3 nucleotides are TGCAGTGCCGGGGGGTACACTGAAGCTTTCTTT. The encoded protein is CSAGGYTEAFF.

The V gene is TRBV5-8, the J gene TRBJ2-1; D perhaps matches TRBD1 (5 bases). V was trimmed by 1 base and J by 10 bases, leaving 12 bases between them. The germline gives CDR1 SGHTS, CDR2 YDEGEE. The CDR3 contains 13 residues. CDR3 region: CASSLRGLGEQFF. The CDR3 bases are TGTGCCAGCAGCTTGAGGGGCCTGGGGGAGCAGTTCTTC.

The rearrangement uses TRBV30 and TRBJ2-2; 7 bases fit TRBD1. J gave up 1 base and V 4 bases, and 9 bases lay outside the gene matches. There are 16 residues in the CDR3. The germline gives CDR1 GTSNPN, CDR2 SVGIG (reference sequence). This CDR3 is CAWIHWTGLNTGELFF. The CDR3 coding sequence is TGTGCCTGGATCCACTGGACAGGCCTGAACACCGGGGAGCTGTTTTTT.